Presented here are 14 T cell receptor beta chains from one specimen sequenced in a study of shared T cell receptors in the human thymus. Assay: immunoSEQ multiplex PCR; the TCRdb copy retains only in-frame clones and omits some. The top ten hold about 0.0094% of the sample, which has hundreds of thousands of clones, 80% to 90% seen once. These same records also appear under a second study, on human thymus T cells.

The sequenced sample was thymocytes. The receptors derive from a boy younger than two with a congenital heart defect.

The J gene is TRBJ1-5, the V gene TRBV2; 7 nucleotides match TRBD1. With 8 bases clipped from V and 4 bases from J, the junction kept 5 bases outside the gene matches. The V gene's germline CDR1 is SNHLY and CDR2 FYNNEI. There are 13 residues in the CDR3. The CDR3 DNA reads TGTGCCAGCCTCCGGGACAGAAATCAGCCCCAGCATTTT. Amino acids: CASLRDRNQPQHF.

The gene calls are TRBV28 and TRBJ2-7, with D tentatively TRBD2 (5 bases). The CDR3 runs 13 residues. In germline, CDR1 is MDHEN, CDR2 SYDVKM. V was shortened by 2 bases and J by 7 bases, with 12 bases between the two germline ends. The DNA for the CDR3 is TGTGCCAGCAGTTTAAATCGGGGATCGGAGCAGTACTTC. It translates to CASSLNRGSEQYF.

The chain has TRBV2 and TRBJ1-5; TRBD1 aligns across 7 bases. V lost 2 bases to trimming and J lost 2 bases; unmatched junction nucleotides: 9. Germline assignment: CDR1 SNHLY and CDR2 FYNNEI. This CDR3 has 17 residues. The CDR3 loop is CASSECGDRLGNQPQHF. The DNA of the CDR3 is TGTGCCAGCAGTGAATGTGGGGACAGACTTGGCAATCAGCCCCAGCATTTT.

The V gene is TRBV19, the J gene TRBJ1-4; 7 positions agree with TRBD1. The CDR3 is made up of 19 amino acids. The V and J ends lost 6 bases and 5 bases, in that order; junction bases with no gene match: 21. CDR1 is LNHDA, CDR2 SQIVND, per germline (reference sequence). The CDR3 region has the DNA TGTGCCAGTAGGAGGGGGCTTACGCAGGCCACGGAGAAAAATGAAAAACTGTTTTTT. Protein sequence: CASRRGLTQATEKNEKLFF.

The chain uses TRBV27 and TRBJ2-3, with a tentative D call TRBD2 (5 bases). Germline V lookup: CDR1 MNHEY, CDR2 SMNVEV (reference sequence). This CDR3 comprises 15 residues. V gave up 2 bases and J gave up 0 bases, with 9 bases separating them. CDR3 amino acids: CASSLKRTSTDTQYF. CDR3 nucleotide sequence: TGTGCCAGCAGTTTAAAGCGGACTAGCACAGATACGCAGTATTTT.

The chain is built from TRBV6-1 and TRBJ1-1; D is possibly TRBD1 (6 bases). CDR1 is MNHNS and CDR2 is SASEGT in the germline V gene. Trimming left V 3 bases short and J 2 bases short, with 13 bases between. The CDR3 is 15 amino acids. This CDR3 is CASSEGHEINTEAFF. The CDR3 nucleotides are TGTGCCAGCAGTGAGGGACACGAGATTAACACTGAAGCTTTCTTT.

The chain combines TRBV28 with TRBJ1-2; D not resolved. Germline CDR1 MDHEN, CDR2 SYDVKM. CDR3 length: 16 residues. V was shortened by 7 bases and J by 4 bases, with 22 bases between the two germline ends. Here the CDR3 reads CASTPYPRTDTYGYTF. DNA of the CDR3: TGTGCCAGCACGCCTTACCCCCGAACAGACACCTATGGCTACACCTTC.

The chain links TRBV5-8 to TRBJ2-3, with 8 bases lining up with TRBD2. Trimming removed 3 bases from V and 1 base from J; junction bases left unmatched: 7. CDR3 size: 16 residues. Germline loops: CDR1 SGHTS, CDR2 YDEGEE. This chain's CDR3 is CASSWQRERGTDTQYF. CDR3 bases: TGTGCCAGCAGCTGGCAGCGGGAGAGGGGCACAGATACGCAGTATTTT.

The CDR3 DNA follows: TGTGCCAGCAGCCCAAGGACAGGGGGCGTGGAAGCTTTCTTT. Amino acid sequence: CASSPRTGGVEAFF. The rearrangement joins TRBV9 to TRBJ1-1, with TRBD1 matching 11 bases. The germline gives CDR1 SGDLS, CDR2 YYNGEE. Trimming took 4 bases from V and 8 from J; bases not matched to a gene: 7. The CDR3 is 14 residues long.

This clone appeared a single time. This chain joins TRBV19 and TRBJ2-3; 7 nucleotides match TRBD2. This CDR3 contains 15 residues. Germline values: CDR1 LNHDA, CDR2 SQIVND (reference sequence). V shed 3 bases and J 5 bases; nucleotides not matched to a gene: 8. In DNA, the CDR3 is TGTGCCAGTAGTATTTCAGGCGGGAGTATAGATACGCAGTATTTT. Translated, it gives CASSISGGSIDTQYF.

The chain joins TRBV19 to TRBJ2-7; TRBD1 agrees at 7 bases. The CDR3 sequence is 12 residues long. V gave up 3 bases and J gave up 6 bases; unmatched junction bases: 2. CDR1 is LNHDA, CDR2 SQIVND, per germline (reference sequence). This chain's CDR3 is CASSMRTGEQYF. DNA for the CDR3: TGTGCCAGTAGTATGCGGACAGGCGAGCAGTACTTC.

The chain recombines TRBV14 with TRBJ2-3; 10 bases map to TRBD2. CDR1 is SGHDN and CDR2 is FVKESK in the germline V gene. J gave up 3 bases and V 1 base, and 16 bases lay outside the gene matches. This CDR3 region has 20 residues. The CDR3 nucleotides are TGTGCCAGCAGCCAAGGAAATAGCGGGAGGTCCCGACTCATTACAGATACGCAGTATTTT. It specifies CASSQGNSGRSRLITDTQYF.

V and J are TRBV14 and TRBJ1-1, with TRBD1 as a possible D gene (6 bases). Deletions cut 1 base from V and 1 base from J, with 16 bases between. The length of the CDR3 is 17 residues. Germline loops: CDR1 SGHDN, CDR2 FVKESK. CDR3 nucleotide sequence: TGTGCCAGCAGCCAAGCCGGAAGGGACACCAAGAACACTGAAGCTTTCTTT. This gives the protein CASSQAGRDTKNTEAFF.

The J gene is TRBJ2-7, the V gene TRBV25-1; D gene unclear. This CDR3 has 13 amino acids. V lost 3 bases and J lost 0, with 6 bases in between. CDR1 and CDR2 (germline): MGHDK, SYGVNS. The chain's CDR3 is CASSESLSYEQYF. In DNA form, the CDR3 reads TGTGCCAGCAGTGAGTCCCTCTCCTACGAGCAGTACTTC.